This note documents a single T cell receptor (beta chain) sequence. The data originate from a study of blood T cell repertoires in COVID-19. The CDR3 extends over 14 amino acids. The V end lost 0 bases, the J end lost 5 bases, and 9 bases lay between the germline ends. The germline V gene has CDR1 SGHTA and CDR2 FQGNSA. Profiling relied on immunoSEQ multiplex PCR, and the TCRdb table lists in-frame clones only, not all of them. The sample has roughly 500,000 clones; 75% to 90% are singletons. The J gene is TRBJ2-3, the V gene TRBV7-2; a weak D match, TRBD1 (6 bases). The receptor was derived from an older woman who had recovered from COVID-19. The sample comprised PBMCs or T cells enriched from blood (not recorded which). The CDR3 protein is CASSLAGAGDTQYF. CDR3 DNA: TGTGCCAGCAGCTTAGCGGGGGCAGGAGATACGCAGTATTTT.